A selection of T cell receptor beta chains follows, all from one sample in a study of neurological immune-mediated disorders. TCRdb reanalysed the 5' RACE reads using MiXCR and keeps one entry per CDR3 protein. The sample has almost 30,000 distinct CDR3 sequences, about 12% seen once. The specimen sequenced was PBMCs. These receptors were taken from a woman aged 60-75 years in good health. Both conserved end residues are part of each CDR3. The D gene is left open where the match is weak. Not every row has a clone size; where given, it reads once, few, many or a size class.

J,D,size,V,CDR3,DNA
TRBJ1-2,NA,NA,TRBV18,CASSVGSGQNYGYTF,TGTGCCAGCTCAGTGGGATCAGGACAAAACTATGGCTACACCTTC
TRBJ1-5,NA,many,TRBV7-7,CASSYQRTASNQPQHF,TGTGCCAGCAGCTACCAGAGGACAGCAAGCAATCAGCCCCAGCATTTT
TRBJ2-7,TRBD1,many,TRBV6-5,CASSSRTGSSYEQYF,TGTGCCAGCAGTTCCCGGACAGGGAGCTCCTACGAGCAGTACTTC
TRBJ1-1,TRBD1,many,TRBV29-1,CSVLHGTGAEAFF,TGCAGCGTTCTGCATGGGACAGGGGCTGAAGCTTTCTTT
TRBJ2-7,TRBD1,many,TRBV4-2,CASSPNPGQGDEQYF,TGTGCCAGCAGCCCGAACCCGGGACAGGGCGACGAGCAGTACTTC
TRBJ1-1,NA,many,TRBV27,CASSGRGALDTEAFF,TGTGCCAGCAGTGGGAGGGGGGCTTTGGACACTGAAGCTTTCTTT
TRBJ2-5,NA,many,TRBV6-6,CASSYRRGQETQYF,TGTGCCAGCAGTTACCGACGGGGACAAGAGACCCAGTACTTC
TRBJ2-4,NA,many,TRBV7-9,CASSSNMGELAKNIQYF,TGTGCCAGCAGCTCCAATATGGGGGAACTAGCCAAAAACATTCAGTACTTC
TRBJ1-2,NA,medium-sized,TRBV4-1,CASSQDPTGNYGYTF,TGCGCCAGCAGCCAAGATCCTACAGGGAACTATGGCTACACCTTC
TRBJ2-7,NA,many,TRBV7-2,CASSLSRTYEQYF,TGTGCCAGCAGCTTAAGTCGGACTTACGAGCAGTACTTC
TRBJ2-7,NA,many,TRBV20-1,CSAKGWTQYEQYF,TGCAGTGCTAAAGGCTGGACCCAATACGAGCAGTACTTC
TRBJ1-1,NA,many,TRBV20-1,CSAPRGGTEAFF,TGCAGTGCCCCGAGGGGGGGGACTGAAGCTTTCTTT
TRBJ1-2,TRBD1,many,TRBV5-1,CATATGTGGYGYTF,TGCGCCACCGCGACAGGGACAGGGGGCTATGGCTACACCTTC
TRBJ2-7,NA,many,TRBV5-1,CASSLAQDGDEQYF,TGCGCCAGCAGCTTAGCACAGGATGGGGACGAGCAGTACTTC
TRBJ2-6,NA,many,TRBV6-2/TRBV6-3,CASTFEEGLGANVLTF,TGTGCCAGCACCTTCGAGGAGGGTCTCGGGGCCAACGTCCTGACTTTC
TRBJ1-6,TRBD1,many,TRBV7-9,CASSPRGGGAGSPLHF,TGTGCCAGCAGCCCCCGAGGAGGGGGCGCGGGTTCACCCCTCCACTTT
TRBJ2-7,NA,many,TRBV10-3,CAISDEEGSYEQYF,TGTGCCATCAGTGACGAAGAGGGTTCCTACGAGCAGTACTTC
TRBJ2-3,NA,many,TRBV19,CASSIVPDTQYF,TGTGCCAGTAGTATAGTCCCGGATACGCAGTATTTT
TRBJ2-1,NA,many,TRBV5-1,CASSLGPGDSYNEQFF,TGCGCCAGCAGCTTGGGACCGGGGGACTCCTACAATGAGCAGTTCTTC
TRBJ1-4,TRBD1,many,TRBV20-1,CSAFDRGGEKLFF,TGCAGTGCTTTCGACAGGGGTGGGGAAAAACTGTTTTTT
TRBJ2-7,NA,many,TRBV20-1,CSARVTHEQYF,TGCAGTGCTAGAGTCACCCACGAGCAGTACTTC
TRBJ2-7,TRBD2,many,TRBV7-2,CASREGTSGVLSSYEQYF,TGTGCCAGCAGAGAAGGTACTAGCGGGGTGCTTAGCTCCTACGAGCAGTACTTC
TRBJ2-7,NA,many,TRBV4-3,CASSQASGLVYEQYF,TGCGCCAGCAGCCAAGCGTCGGGACTGGTCTACGAGCAGTACTTC
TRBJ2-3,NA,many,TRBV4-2,CASSQEASSPPDTQYF,TGTGCCAGCAGCCAAGAGGCGTCCTCCCCCCCAGATACGCAGTATTTT
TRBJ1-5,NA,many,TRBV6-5,CASRSLPSRGNQPQHF,TGTGCCAGCAGATCCTTACCGTCTAGGGGCAATCAGCCCCAGCATTTT
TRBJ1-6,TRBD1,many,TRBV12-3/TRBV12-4,CASSRRQGNSPLHF,TGTGCCAGCAGTCGTAGACAGGGAAATTCACCCCTCCACTTT
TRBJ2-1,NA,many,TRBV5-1,CASSPVGGEQFF,TGCGCCAGCAGCCCGGTAGGGGGTGAGCAGTTCTTC
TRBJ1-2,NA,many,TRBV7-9,CASTDALPRGYTF,TGTGCCAGCACCGACGCGTTACCCCGGGGCTACACCTTC
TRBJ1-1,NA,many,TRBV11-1,CASSLEEAVEAFF,TGTGCCAGCAGCTTAGAGGAGGCGGTTGAAGCTTTCTTT
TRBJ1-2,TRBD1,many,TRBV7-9,CASSYGQDATSGYTF,TGTGCCAGCAGCTATGGACAGGATGCGACTAGTGGCTACACCTTC
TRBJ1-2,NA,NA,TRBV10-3,CASTTAGGEAYGCTF,NA
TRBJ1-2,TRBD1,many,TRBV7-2,CASSGGDRVGGYTF,TGTGCCAGCAGTGGGGGGGACAGGGTTGGTGGCTACACCTTC
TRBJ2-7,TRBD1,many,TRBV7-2,CASSLERAGGPYEQYF,TGTGCCAGCAGCTTAGAGAGGGCAGGGGGCCCCTACGAGCAGTACTTC
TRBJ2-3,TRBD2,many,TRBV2,CASSAGLLSADTQYF,TGTGCCAGCAGTGCGGGACTACTCTCCGCAGATACGCAGTATTTT
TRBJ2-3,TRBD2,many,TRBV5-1,CASSLASGGAEADTQYF,TGCGCCAGCAGCTTGGCTAGCGGGGGGGCCGAGGCAGATACGCAGTATTTT
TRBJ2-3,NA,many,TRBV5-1,CASSLDPVGTDTQYF,TGCGCCAGCAGCTTGGATCCCGTGGGCACAGATACGCAGTATTTT
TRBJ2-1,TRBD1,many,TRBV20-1,CSAHPTGYNEQFF,TGCAGTGCTCACCCGACAGGGTACAATGAGCAGTTCTTC
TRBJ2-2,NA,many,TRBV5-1,CASSFRSGNTGELFF,TGCGCCAGCAGCTTTCGGAGCGGTAACACCGGGGAGCTGTTTTTT
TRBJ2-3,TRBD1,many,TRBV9,CASSVATRGPTDTQYF,TGTGCCAGCAGCGTAGCTACGAGGGGGCCCACAGATACGCAGTATTTT
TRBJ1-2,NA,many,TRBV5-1,CASSFDPRDGYTF,TGCGCCAGCAGCTTCGACCCCAGGGATGGCTACACCTTC
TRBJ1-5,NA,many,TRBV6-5,CASRELQGWNQPQHF,TGTGCCAGCAGGGAGCTACAGGGTTGGAATCAGCCCCAGCATTTT